The 21 T cell receptor beta chains given below trace back to one sample, sequenced in a study of blood T cell repertoires in COVID-19. Sequenced by immunoSEQ multiplex PCR; TCRdb stores in-frame clones only, minus some. The data hold approximately 390,000 clones, with around 87% observed a single time. Material: peripheral blood. The receptors derive from a woman aged 55-70 years with COVID-19, enrolled during active disease.

The DNA of the CDR3 is TGTGCCACCAGTGATGGGACTAGCGGGAATTGGGTCCAGTATTTT. Translation gives CATSDGTSGNWVQYF. V is TRBV24-1 and J is TRBJ2-3; 13 nucleotides match TRBD2. J lost 12 bases, V lost 3 bases, and 8 bases had no gene match. This CDR3 contains 15 residues. Germline values: CDR1 KGHDR, CDR2 SFDVKD.

The chain carries TRBV7-2 and TRBJ1-3; tentatively, D is TRBD1 (6 bases). Germline V lookup: CDR1 SGHTA, CDR2 FQGNSA. The CDR3 contains 14 residues. V was pared by 6 bases and J by 4 bases, with 13 bases between. CDR3 bases: TGTGCCAGCAGATACGACAGGAGCGGAAACACCATATATTTT. This sequence encodes CASRYDRSGNTIYF.

The gene calls are TRBV19 and TRBJ1-4; possible D gene TRBD1, 6 bases. CDR1 and CDR2 (germline): LNHDA, SQIVND (reference sequence). V was shortened by 5 bases and J by 4 bases, with 17 bases between the two germline ends. This CDR3 comprises 16 residues. CDR3 sequence (DNA): TGTGCCAGTAGTCTGGAGTCGGACAGAATTAATGAAAAACTGTTTTTT. This gives the protein CASSLESDRINEKLFF. The full variable domain, in which reference TRBV19 and TRBJ1-4 provide the parts outside the CDR3, is DGGITQSPKYLFRKEGQNVTLSCEQNLNHDAMYWYRQDPGQGLRLIYYSQIVNDFQKGDIAEGYSVSREKKESFPLTVTSAQKNPTAFYLCASSLESDRINEKLFFGSGTQLSVL.

This chain connects TRBV3-1 (or the pseudogene TRBV3-2) to TRBJ1-2; TRBD1 might be the D (5 bases). V shed 1 base and J shed 3 bases, with 6 bases lying between them. Germline V gene lookup returns CDR1 LGHDT and CDR2 YNNKEL (reference sequence). CDR3 length: 13 residues. The CDR3 coding sequence is TGTGCCAGCAGCCAAGGACAGCACTATGGCTACACCTTC. It specifies CASSQGQHYGYTF.

V gene TRBV5-4 combines with J gene TRBJ1-2; no firm D call. CDR1 is SGHNT, CDR2 YYREEE, per germline (reference sequence). CDR3 length equals 11 residues. V lost 4 bases and J 7 bases, leaving 8 bases between the germline ends. The DNA for the CDR3 is TGTGCCAGCAGCCCTGGGCGTGGCTACACCTTC. Encoded protein: CASSPGRGYTF.

The chain links TRBV5-6 to TRBJ2-1; D is ambiguous. The length of the CDR3 is 13 residues. The ends were cut back, 1 base at V and 7 bases at J, with 9 bases in the middle. Germline V gives CDR1 SGHDT, CDR2 YYEEEE. CDR3 amino acids: CASSLTQINEQFF. The CDR3 region has the DNA TGTGCCAGCAGCTTGACGCAGATTAATGAGCAGTTCTTC.

CDR3: CASSLGLSTNYGYTF. In nucleotides, the CDR3 is TGTGCCAGCAGCTTAGGTCTCAGTACAAACTATGGCTACACCTTC. The genes are TRBV11-2 and TRBJ1-2; no firm D call. The V gene lost 1 base and the J gene lost 2 bases, with 11 bases spanning the gap. Germline values: CDR1 SGHAT, CDR2 FQNNGV. The CDR3 consists of 15 residues.

This clone was recorded once. The V and J genes are TRBV3-1 (or the pseudogene TRBV3-2) and TRBJ2-7, with 9 nucleotides matching TRBD1. There are 16 residues in the CDR3. From germline, CDR1 is LGHDT and CDR2 YNNKEL (reference sequence). V shed 3 bases and J 1 base; nucleotides not matched to a gene: 7. The CDR3 reads CASSHAPGQGSYEQYF. The CDR3 region has the DNA TGTGCCAGCAGCCATGCACCGGGACAGGGATCCTACGAGCAGTACTTC.

The J gene is TRBJ2-1, the V gene TRBV7-9; D is ambiguous. Deletions cut 6 bases from V and 4 bases from J, with 16 bases between. Germline lookup yields CDR1 SEHNR and CDR2 FQNEAQ (reference sequence). The CDR3 loop spans 15 amino acids. CDR3 coding DNA: TGTGCCAGCAGGGGCTCTGGTCAAAATTACAATGAGCAGTTCTTC. Translated: CASRGSGQNYNEQFF.

The rearrangement links TRBV3-1 (or the pseudogene TRBV3-2) to TRBJ1-1, with 9 bases that match TRBD1. After removal of 4 bases from V and 6 bases from J, the junction contained 9 bases not matched to a gene. The CDR3 contains 15 residues. Per the germline V gene, CDR1 is LGHDT and CDR2 is YNNKEL (reference sequence). The chain's CDR3 is CASSLYRQGDSEAFF. The CDR3, as DNA: TGTGCCAGCAGCCTTTACCGACAGGGGGATTCTGAAGCTTTCTTT.

The V call is TRBV7-9, the J call TRBJ2-7; 9 bases align to TRBD2. Germline assignment: CDR1 SEHNR and CDR2 FQNEAQ (reference sequence). Losses at the gene ends were 3 bases for V and 2 bases for J; bases not matched to a gene: 5. The CDR3 runs to 15 residues. The DNA for the CDR3 is TGTGCCAGCAGCTTTGCAGCGGGGGGTCCCTACGAGCAGTACTTC. It translates to CASSFAAGGPYEQYF.

J is TRBJ2-7 and V is TRBV10-3, with 10 bases that match TRBD1. The V and J ends lost 4 bases and 2 bases, in that order; junction bases with no gene match: 5. Germline V gene sequence: CDR1 ENHRY, CDR2 SYGVKD. The CDR3 length is 15 residues. CDR3 coding DNA: TGTGCCATCAGTGGCCCGGGGACAGGGGCCTACGAGCAGTACTTC. This translates into CAISGPGTGAYEQYF.

V usage is TRBV5-1 and J usage is TRBJ1-1; TRBD1 matches at 10 bases. The CDR3 has 16 amino acids. V gave up 1 base and J gave up 0 bases; unmatched junction bases: 3. Germline assignment: CDR1 SGHRS and CDR2 YFSETQ. As DNA, the CDR3 is TGCGCCAGCAGCTTGCCGGGACAGGGGTTGAACACTGAAGCTTTCTTT. It specifies CASSLPGQGLNTEAFF.

J is TRBJ1-2 and V is TRBV28; tentatively, D is TRBD1 (5 bases). Germline lookup yields CDR1 MDHEN and CDR2 SYDVKM. Trimming pared 2 bases from V and 3 bases from J, leaving 10 bases between. This CDR3 has 14 amino acids. The CDR3: CASSLPPGDYGYTF. CDR3 nucleotides: TGTGCCAGCAGTTTACCGCCGGGGGACTATGGCTACACCTTC.

The chain links TRBV14 to TRBJ2-1; 12 positions match TRBD2. Per germline, CDR1 SGHDN and CDR2 FVKESK. The CDR3 loop spans 16 amino acids. V gave up 6 bases and J gave up 7 bases; unmatched junction bases: 10. This CDR3 reads CASSPLLAGGRNEQFF. In DNA form, the CDR3 reads TGTGCCAGCAGTCCCCTCCTAGCGGGGGGGCGTAATGAGCAGTTCTTC.

The rearrangement links TRBV4-2 to TRBJ2-3; the match to TRBD2 covers 12 bases. J gave up 5 bases and V 4 bases, and 10 bases lay outside the gene matches. The CDR3 has 17 amino acids. Germline V gives CDR1 LGHNA, CDR2 YNFKEQ. In DNA form, the CDR3 reads TGTGCCAGCAGCCTCACTAGCGGGGGGCCGATGGGAGATACGCAGTATTTT. Translation gives CASSLTSGGPMGDTQYF.

This sequence joins TRBV11-3 and TRBJ2-7; 10 positions agree with TRBD2. J gave up 2 bases and V 5 bases, and 6 bases lay outside the gene matches. The germline CDR1 and CDR2 sequences are SGHNT and YENEEA. This CDR3 has 15 residues. The CDR3 reads CASSPRTSGAYEQYF. For the CDR3, the DNA is TGTGCCAGCAGCCCCCGGACTAGCGGAGCCTACGAGCAGTACTTC.

The rearrangement joins TRBV27 to TRBJ1-2, with D tentatively TRBD1 (5 bases). Germline lookup yields CDR1 MNHEY and CDR2 SMNVEV (reference sequence). V was pared by 10 bases and J by 3 bases, with 18 bases between. The CDR3 covers 14 residues. The CDR3 DNA follows: TGTGCCACTAAACAGACGGGGGGGGACTATGGCTACACCTTC. Translation: CATKQTGGDYGYTF.

CDR3 bases: TGTGCCAGCAGTGACACGATGTCGTTGGTTGGAGGGGAGTATAGCAATCAGCCCCAGCATTTT. This encodes CASSDTMSLVGGEYSNQPQHF. The chain is built from TRBV2 and TRBJ1-5; D perhaps matches TRBD1 (5 bases). The V end lost 3 bases, the J end lost 0 bases, and 27 bases lay between the germline ends. Germline CDR1 SNHLY, CDR2 FYNNEI. The CDR3 runs 21 residues.

The gene calls are TRBV7-2 and TRBJ1-1; D may be TRBD1 (6 bases). The germline CDR1 and CDR2 sequences are SGHTA and FQGNSA. V lost 3 bases, J lost 3 bases, and 14 bases lay in between. There are 15 residues in the CDR3. DNA for the CDR3: TGTGCCAGCAGCTTCTTAGGGGGTCAGGACACTGAAGCTTTCTTT. The encoded protein is CASSFLGGQDTEAFF.

This chain connects TRBV19 to TRBJ2-7; 7 bases agree with TRBD2. The germline V gene has CDR1 LNHDA and CDR2 SQIVND (reference sequence). There are 14 residues in the CDR3. Losses at the gene ends were 2 bases for V and 3 bases for J; bases not matched to a gene: 4. The CDR3, as DNA: TGTGCCAGTAGTATAAGCGGGGCCCTCTACGAGCAGTACTTC. It translates to CASSISGALYEQYF.